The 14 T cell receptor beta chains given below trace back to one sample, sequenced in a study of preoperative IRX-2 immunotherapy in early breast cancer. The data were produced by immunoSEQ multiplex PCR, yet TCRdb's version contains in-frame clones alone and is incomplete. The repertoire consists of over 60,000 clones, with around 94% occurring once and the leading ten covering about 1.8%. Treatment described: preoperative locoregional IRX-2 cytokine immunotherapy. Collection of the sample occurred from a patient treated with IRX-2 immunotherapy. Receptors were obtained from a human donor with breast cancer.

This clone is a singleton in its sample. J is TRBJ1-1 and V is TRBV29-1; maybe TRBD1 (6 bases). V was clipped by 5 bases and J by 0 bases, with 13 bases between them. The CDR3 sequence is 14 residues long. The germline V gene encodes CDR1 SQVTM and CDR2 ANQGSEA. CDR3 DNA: TGCAGCGTTAAGGGGGTCGGAATGAACACTGAAGCTTTCTTT. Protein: CSVKGVGMNTEAFF.

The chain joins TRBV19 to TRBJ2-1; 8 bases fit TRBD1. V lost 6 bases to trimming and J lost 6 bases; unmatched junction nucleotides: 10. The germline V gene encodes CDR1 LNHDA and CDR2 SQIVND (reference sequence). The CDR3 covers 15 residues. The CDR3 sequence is CASRDRTGNGNEQFF. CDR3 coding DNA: TGTGCCAGTAGGGATAGGACAGGGAACGGCAATGAGCAGTTCTTC.

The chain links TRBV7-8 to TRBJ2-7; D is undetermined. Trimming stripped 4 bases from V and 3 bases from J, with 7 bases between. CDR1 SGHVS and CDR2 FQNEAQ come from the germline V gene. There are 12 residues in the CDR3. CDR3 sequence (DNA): TGTGCCAGCAGCTCCGGTGTCTACGAGCAGTACTTC. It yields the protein CASSSGVYEQYF.

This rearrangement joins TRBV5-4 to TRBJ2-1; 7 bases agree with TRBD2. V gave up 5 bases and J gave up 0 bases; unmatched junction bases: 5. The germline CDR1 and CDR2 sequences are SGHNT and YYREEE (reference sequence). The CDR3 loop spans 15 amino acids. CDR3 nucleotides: TGTGCCAGCAGTGGGGGGGGTTCCTCCTACAATGAGCAGTTCTTC. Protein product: CASSGGGSSYNEQFF.

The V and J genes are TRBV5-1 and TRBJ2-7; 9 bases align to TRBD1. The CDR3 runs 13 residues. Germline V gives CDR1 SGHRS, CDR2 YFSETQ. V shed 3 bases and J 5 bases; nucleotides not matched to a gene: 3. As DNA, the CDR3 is TGCGCCAGCAGCTGGACAGGGGTGGACGAGCAGTACTTC. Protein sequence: CASSWTGVDEQYF.

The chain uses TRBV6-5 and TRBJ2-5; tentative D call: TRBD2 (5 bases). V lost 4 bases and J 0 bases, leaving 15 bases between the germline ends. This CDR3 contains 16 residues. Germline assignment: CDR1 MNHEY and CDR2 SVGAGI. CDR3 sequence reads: CASSSTGMDYQETQYF. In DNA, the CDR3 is TGTGCCAGCAGTTCTACGGGGATGGACTACCAAGAGACCCAGTACTTC.

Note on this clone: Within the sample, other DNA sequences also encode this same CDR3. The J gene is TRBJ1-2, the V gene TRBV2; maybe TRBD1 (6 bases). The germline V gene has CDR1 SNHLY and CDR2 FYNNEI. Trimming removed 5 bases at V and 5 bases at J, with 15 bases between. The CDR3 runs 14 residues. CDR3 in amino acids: CASSKEGGGYGYTF. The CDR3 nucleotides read TGTGCCAGCAGTAAAGAAGGGGGTGGATATGGCTACACCTTC. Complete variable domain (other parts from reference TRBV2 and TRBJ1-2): EPEVTQTPSHQVTQMGQEVILRCVPISNHLYFYWYRQILGQKVEFLVSFYNNEISEKSEIFDDQFSVERPDGSNFTLKIRSTKLEDSAMYFCASSKEGGGYGYTFGSGTRLTVV.

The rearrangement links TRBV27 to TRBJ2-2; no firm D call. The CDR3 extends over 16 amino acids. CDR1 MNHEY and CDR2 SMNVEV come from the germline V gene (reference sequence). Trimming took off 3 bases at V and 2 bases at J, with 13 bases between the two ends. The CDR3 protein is CASSFWGYGNTGELFF. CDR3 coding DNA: TGTGCCAGCAGTTTTTGGGGATATGGAAACACCGGGGAGCTGTTTTTT.

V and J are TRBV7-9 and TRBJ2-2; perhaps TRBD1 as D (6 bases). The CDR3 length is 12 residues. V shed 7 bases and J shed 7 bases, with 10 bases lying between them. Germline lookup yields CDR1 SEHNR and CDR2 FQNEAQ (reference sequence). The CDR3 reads CASTLGGGELFF. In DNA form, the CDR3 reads TGTGCCAGCACCCTAGGGGGCGGGGAGCTGTTTTTT.

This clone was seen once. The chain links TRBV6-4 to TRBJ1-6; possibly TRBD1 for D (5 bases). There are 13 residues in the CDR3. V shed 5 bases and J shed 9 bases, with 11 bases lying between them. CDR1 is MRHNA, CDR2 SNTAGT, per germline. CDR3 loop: CASSPSQGSPLHF. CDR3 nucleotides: TGTGCCAGCAGTCCGTCCCAGGGTTCACCCCTCCACTTT.

The CDR3 is CASSLVGGVTTDTQYF. CDR3 bases: TGTGCCAGCAGCTTGGTTGGCGGGGTAACAACAGATACGCAGTATTTT. J is TRBJ2-3 and V is TRBV5-4, with a possible D match to TRBD2 (6 bases). Germline V gives CDR1 SGHNT, CDR2 YYREEE (reference sequence). With 0 bases removed from V and 3 bases from J, the gap between germline ends came to 14 bases. The CDR3 consists of 16 residues.

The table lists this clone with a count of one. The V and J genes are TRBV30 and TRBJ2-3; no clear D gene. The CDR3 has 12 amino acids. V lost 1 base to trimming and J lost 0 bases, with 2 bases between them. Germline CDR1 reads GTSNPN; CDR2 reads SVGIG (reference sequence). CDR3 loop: CAWSASTDTQYF. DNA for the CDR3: TGTGCCTGGAGTGCTAGCACAGATACGCAGTATTTT.

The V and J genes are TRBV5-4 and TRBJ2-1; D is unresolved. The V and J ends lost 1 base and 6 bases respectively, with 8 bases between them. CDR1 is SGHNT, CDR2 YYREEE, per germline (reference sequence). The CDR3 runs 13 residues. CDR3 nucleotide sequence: TGTGCCAGCAGCTTGCCCTTTGCCAATGAGCAGTTCTTC. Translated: CASSLPFANEQFF.

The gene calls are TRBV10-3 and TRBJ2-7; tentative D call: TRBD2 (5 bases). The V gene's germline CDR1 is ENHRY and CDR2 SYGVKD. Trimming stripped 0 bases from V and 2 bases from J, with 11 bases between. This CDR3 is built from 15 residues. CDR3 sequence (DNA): TGTGCCATCAGTGAGTCAAAGGAGGACCCCTACGAGCAGTACTTC. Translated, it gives CAISESKEDPYEQYF.